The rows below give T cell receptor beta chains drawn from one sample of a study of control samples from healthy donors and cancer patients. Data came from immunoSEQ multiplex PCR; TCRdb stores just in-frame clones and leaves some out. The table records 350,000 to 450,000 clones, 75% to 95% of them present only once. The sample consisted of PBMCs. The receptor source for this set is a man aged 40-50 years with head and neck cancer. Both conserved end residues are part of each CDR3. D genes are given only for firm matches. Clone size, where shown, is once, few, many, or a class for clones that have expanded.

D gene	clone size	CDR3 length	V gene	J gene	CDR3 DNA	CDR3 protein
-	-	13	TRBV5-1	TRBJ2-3	TGCGCCAGCAGCCCCCTTTCCGCCGATACGCAGTATTTT	CASSPLSADTQYF
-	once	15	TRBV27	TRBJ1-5	TGTGCCAGCAGTATGCGACCGATGGGCAATCAGCCCCAGCATTTT	CASSMRPMGNQPQHF
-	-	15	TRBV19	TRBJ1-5	TGTGCCAATAGTATGTGGGGGAGTAGCAATCAGCCCCAGCATTTT	CANSMWGSSNQPQHF
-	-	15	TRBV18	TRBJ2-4	TGTGCCAGCTCACCTCAAACCGACGCCAAAAACATTCAGTACTTC	CASSPQTDAKNIQYF
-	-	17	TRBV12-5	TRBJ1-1	TGTGCTAGTGGTGTCTCCTACGGGGGCGCATTGGGCACTGAAGCTTTCTTT	CASGVSYGGALGTEAFF
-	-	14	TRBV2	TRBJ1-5	TGTGCCAGCAGTGAGTTTGGTGCTAATCAGCCCCAGCATTTT	CASSEFGANQPQHF
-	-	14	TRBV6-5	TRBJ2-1	TGTGCCAGCAGTTCCAAAGGGGGAGGGGGGCGGCAGTTCTTC	CASSSKGGGGRQFF
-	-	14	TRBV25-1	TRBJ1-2	TGTGCCAGCAGTGACGAACAAGGGTACCAAGGCTACACCTTC	CASSDEQGYQGYTF
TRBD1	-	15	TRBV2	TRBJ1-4	TGTGCCAGCCAGATAGGGGGCCTGCGGAGTGAAAAACTGTTTTTT	CASQIGGLRSEKLFF
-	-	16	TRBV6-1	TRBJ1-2	TGTGCCAGCAGTGAAGCGCAGGGATTAGGTAACTATGGCTACACCTTC	CASSEAQGLGNYGYTF
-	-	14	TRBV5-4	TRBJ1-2	TGTGCCAGCAGCTTTAGGAGGGACCGGGCTGGCTACACCTTC	CASSFRRDRAGYTF
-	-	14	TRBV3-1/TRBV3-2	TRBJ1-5	TGTGCCAGCGGGGCAGGGTCTGGTCGTCAGCCCCAGCATTTT	CASGAGSGRQPQHF
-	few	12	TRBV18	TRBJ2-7	TGTGCCAGCTCACCTGACAGCTACGAGCAGTACTTC	CASSPDSYEQYF
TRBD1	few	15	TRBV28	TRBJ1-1	TGTGCCAGCAGTATAACAGGGGTGAGGGGCACTGAAGCTTTCTTT	CASSITGVRGTEAFF
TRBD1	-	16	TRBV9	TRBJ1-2	TGTGCCAGCAGCCCCCGGGGACAGGGGGCAGGCTATGGCTACACCTTC	CASSPRGQGAGYGYTF
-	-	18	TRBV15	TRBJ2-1	TGTGCCACCAGCAGAGATTCCCTTAGGCTAGAGGGACACAATGAGCAGTTCTTC	CATSRDSLRLEGHNEQFF
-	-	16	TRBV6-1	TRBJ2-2	TGTGCCAGCAGTGCCCGGACAGCCCCGAACACCGGGGAGCTGTTTTTT	CASSARTAPNTGELFF
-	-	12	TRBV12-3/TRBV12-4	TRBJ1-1	TGTGCCAGTGGATCGCAGGGGACTGAAGCTTTCTTT	CASGSQGTEAFF
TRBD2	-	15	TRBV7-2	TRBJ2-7	TGTGCCAGCACCCCAGGACTAGCGGGAAAGTACGAGCAGTACTTC	CASTPGLAGKYEQYF
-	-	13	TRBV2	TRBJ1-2	TGTGCCAGCATGGGACCTTCTAACTATGGCTACACCTTC	CASMGPSNYGYTF
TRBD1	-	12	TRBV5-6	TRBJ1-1	TGTGCCAGCAGCTTCCAGGGGGCCGGGGCTTTCTTT	CASSFQGAGAFF
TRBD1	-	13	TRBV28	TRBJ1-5	TGTGCCAGCAGCTACGGGACAGGGGCGGTTTCGGATTTT	CASSYGTGAVSDF
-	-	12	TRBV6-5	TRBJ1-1	TGTGCCACCTCATGGAGGATGGGCGAAGCTTTCTTT	CATSWRMGEAFF
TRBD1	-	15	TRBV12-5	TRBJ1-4	TGTGCTAGTGGTGGCTGGACAGGGTTTAATGAAAAACTGTTTTTT	CASGGWTGFNEKLFF
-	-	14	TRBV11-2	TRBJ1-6	TGTGCCAGCAGCTTATCGGCGGGTAATTCACCCCTCCACTTT	CASSLSAGNSPLHF
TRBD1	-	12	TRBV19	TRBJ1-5	TGTGCCACGGGGGACAGTTATCAGCCCCAGCATTTT	CATGDSYQPQHF
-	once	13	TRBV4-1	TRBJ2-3	TGCGCCAGCAGCCAAGGCCTGGGGGATACGCAGTATTTT	CASSQGLGDTQYF
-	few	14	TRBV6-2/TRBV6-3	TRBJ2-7	TGTGCCAGCAGTTTTCAGGCGAGCTCCTACGAGCAGTACTTC	CASSFQASSYEQYF
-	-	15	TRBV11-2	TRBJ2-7	TGTGCCAGCAGCATCTACAGGGCCGCGGGCTACGAGCAGTACTTC	CASSIYRAAGYEQYF
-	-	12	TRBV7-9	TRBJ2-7	TGTGCCAGCAGCTTCAAAGTTTACGAGCAGTACTTC	CASSFKVYEQYF
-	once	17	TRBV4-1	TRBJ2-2	TGCGCCAGCAGCCAAGAAGGAGGACAGTTTTTCACCGGGGAGCTGTTTTTT	CASSQEGGQFFTGELFF
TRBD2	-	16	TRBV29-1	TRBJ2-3	TGCAGCGTCCGCCGGGAGGCGTTCGAGGGGACAGATACGCAGTATTTT	CSVRREAFEGTDTQYF
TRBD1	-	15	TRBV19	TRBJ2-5	TGTGCCAGTAGTCCCTGGACAGGGGGCCAGGAGACCCAGTACTTC	CASSPWTGGQETQYF
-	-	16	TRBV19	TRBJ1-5	TGTGCCAGTAGTAGGCTCGGGGGCCAGGGCAATCAGCCCCAGCATTTT	CASSRLGGQGNQPQHF
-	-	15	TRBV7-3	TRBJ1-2	TGTGCCAGCAGCCCTCGGGACCGCCCCTCGGATGGCTACACCTTC	CASSPRDRPSDGYTF
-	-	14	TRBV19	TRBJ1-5	TGTGCCAGTAGTATAACGGGAGGCAATCAGCCCCAGCATTTT	CASSITGGNQPQHF
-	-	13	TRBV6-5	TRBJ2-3	TGTGCCAGCGGGGGGGCTCGAGCAGATACGCAGTATTTT	CASGGARADTQYF
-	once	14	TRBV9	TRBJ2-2	TGTGCCAGTCGCTGGACCGTGAACACCGGGGAGCTGTTTTTT	CASRWTVNTGELFF
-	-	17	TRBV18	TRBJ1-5	TGTGCCAGCTCACCACCCCGCCGAGAAAATAGCAATCAGCCCCAGCATTTT	CASSPPRRENSNQPQHF
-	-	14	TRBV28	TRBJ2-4	TGTGCCAGCAGTTTGCCCCCGGGGGTTTCCATTCAGTACTTC	CASSLPPGVSIQYF
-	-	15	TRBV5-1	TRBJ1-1	TGCGCCAGCAGCAGAAGTAGTGAGATGAACACTGAAGCTTTCTTT	CASSRSSEMNTEAFF
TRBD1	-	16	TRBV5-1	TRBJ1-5	TGCGCCAGCAGCCCGGGGACAGCCGGTGGCTATCAGCCCCAGCATTTT	CASSPGTAGGYQPQHF
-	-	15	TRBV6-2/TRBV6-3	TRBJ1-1	TGTGCCAGCAGTCCCCAGGGAAGCTTGAACACTGAAGCTTTCTTT	CASSPQGSLNTEAFF